The 8 T cell receptor beta chains presented below share a single source sample, sequenced in a study of T cell repertoires in cytomegalovirus infection (dated by TCRdb to the late 2010s). This sample's treatment or condition label indicates: in vitro stimulation with specific CMV peptide epitopes to enrich CMV-specific T cells. Antigen specificity for these receptors is unknown. TCRdb names Illumina HiSeq 1500 as the instrument used. TCRdb ran its own pipeline on the public reads, namely fastp trimming at Q25 and MiXCR clone calling, and kept in-frame beta chains. Each CDR3 protein appears once, grouped with its most common genes and DNA. The sample table shows roughly 110,000 distinct CDR3 sequences, and 30% are seen once. Around two fifths of the sample belongs to the ten largest clones. Sample: CD8+ T cells from cultured PBMCs, taken from culture after CMV antigen stimulation. The origin of the receptors is a human donor in good health (CMV status not recorded). Some clones in this sample may be carry-over from other donors' samples.

The rearrangement joins TRBV7-9 to TRBJ2-7; D gene uncertain. CDR1 and CDR2 from the germline V gene are SEHNR and FQNEAQ (reference sequence). CDR3 size: 13 residues. With 1 base removed from V and 3 bases from J, the gap between germline ends came to 7 bases. CDR3 amino acids: CASSLGVGYEQYF. The CDR3 bases are TGTGCCAGCAGCTTAGGCGTCGGCTACGAGCAGTACTTC.

J is TRBJ1-1 and V is TRBV7-9; possibly TRBD1 for D (5 bases). The CDR3 is 16 amino acids. V was pared by 0 bases and J by 5 bases, with 16 bases between. The germline V gene encodes CDR1 SEHNR and CDR2 FQNEAQ (reference sequence). The CDR3 DNA follows: TGTGCCAGCAGCTTAGCCGGGGACCAAGGCGAAACTGAAGCTTTCTTT. Its protein product is CASSLAGDQGETEAFF. Full variable domain (remainder filled in from reference TRBV7-9 and TRBJ1-1): DTGVSQNPRHKITKRGQNVTFRCDPISEHNRLYWYRQTLGQGPEFLTYFQNEAQLEKSRLLSDRFSAERPKGSFSTLEIQRTEQGDSAMYLCASSLAGDQGETEAFFGQGTRLTVV.

V gene TRBV6-2 or TRBV6-3 combines with J gene TRBJ1-5, with 8 bases matching TRBD1. The trim removed 4 bases at V and 3 bases at J, leaving 5 bases unmatched. Germline V gene data show CDR1 as MNHEY and CDR2 as SVGEGT. The CDR3 runs to 15 residues. CDR3: CASSLLTGDNQPQHF. The CDR3 DNA sequence: TGTGCCAGCAGTTTATTGACAGGGGACAATCAGCCCCAGCATTTT.

The CDR3 coding sequence is TGTGCCAGTAGTATAAGGCCGAACACTGAAGCTTTCTTT. Translated, it gives CASSIRPNTEAFF. The gene calls are TRBV19 and TRBJ1-1; D is unclear. In germline, CDR1 is LNHDA, CDR2 SQIVND (reference sequence). Trimming stripped 2 bases from V and 1 base from J, with 5 bases between. The CDR3 has 13 amino acids.

This clonotype came up many times. This chain connects TRBV7-2 to TRBJ1-2, with D tentatively TRBD1 (5 bases). V was trimmed by 1 base and J by 4 bases, leaving 13 bases between them. CDR1 SGHTA and CDR2 FQGNSA come from the germline V gene. The CDR3 sequence is 15 residues long. Here the CDR3 DNA reads TGTGCCAGCAGCTTAGATCCCAGGGCAGTCTATGGCTACACCTTC. Translating it yields CASSLDPRAVYGYTF.

About this clonotype itself: Relative to the germline gene, one junction end is altered; a read error may explain this. The rearrangement joins TRBV10-2 to TRBJ2-4, with D possibly TRBD2 on 6 matching bases. Germline V lookup: CDR1 WSHSY, CDR2 SAAADI. The CDR3 loop spans 16 amino acids. CDR3 region: CASSGTVRGTKNIQYF. The CDR3 DNA is TGCGCCAGTAGTGGGACGGTCCGGGGGACCAAAAACATTCAGTACTTC.

This clonotype has a handful of counts. The chain joins TRBV7-6 to TRBJ2-2; TRBD2 is a possible D gene (6 bases). This CDR3 is built from 17 residues. V was pared by 1 base and J by 6 bases, with 18 bases between. CDR1 SGHVS and CDR2 FNYEAQ come from the germline V gene. CDR3 nucleotides: TGTGCCAGCAGCTTAGTTCCCCCAGCAGCGGGTGCCGGGGAGCTGTTTTTT. Encoded protein: CASSLVPPAAGAGELFF.

A few counts support this clonotype. V gene TRBV2 combines with J gene TRBJ2-4, with 7 positions matching TRBD1. Germline V gives CDR1 SNHLY, CDR2 FYNNEI. CDR3 length equals 21 residues. V lost 7 bases to trimming and J lost 1 base; unmatched junction nucleotides: 25. The CDR3 sequence: CASTIPNLRGGMSWAKNIQYF. The DNA of the CDR3 is TGTGCCAGCACCATCCCCAACCTCAGAGGGGGCATGAGTTGGGCCAAAAACATTCAGTACTTC.